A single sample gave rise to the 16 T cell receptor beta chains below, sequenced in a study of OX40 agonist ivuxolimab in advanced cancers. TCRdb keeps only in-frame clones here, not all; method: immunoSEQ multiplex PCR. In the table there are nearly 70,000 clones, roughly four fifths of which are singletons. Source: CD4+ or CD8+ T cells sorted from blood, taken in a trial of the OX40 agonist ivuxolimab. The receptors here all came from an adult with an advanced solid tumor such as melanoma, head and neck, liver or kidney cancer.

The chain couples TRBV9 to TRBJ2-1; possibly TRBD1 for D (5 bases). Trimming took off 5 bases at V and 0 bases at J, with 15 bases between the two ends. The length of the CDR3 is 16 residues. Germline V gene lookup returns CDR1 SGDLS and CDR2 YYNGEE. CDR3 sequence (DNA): TGTGCCAGCAGTCTCCGGGCCGACAGCTCCTACAATGAGCAGTTCTTC. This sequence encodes CASSLRADSSYNEQFF. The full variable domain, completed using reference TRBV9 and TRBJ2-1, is DSGVTQTPKHLITATGQRVTLRCSPRSGDLSVYWYQQSLDQGLQFLIQYYNGEERAKGNILERFSAQQFPDLHSELNLSSLELGDSALYFCASSLRADSSYNEQFFGPGTRLTVL.

The DNA of the CDR3 is TGTGCCAGCAGTTACCTCCAGGGGAACTATGGCTACACCTTC. This codes for CASSYLQGNYGYTF. This chain uses TRBV6-6 with TRBJ1-2; the D gene is possibly TRBD1 (6 bases). CDR3 length equals 14 residues. Deletions cut 2 bases from V and 2 bases from J, with 9 bases between. Germline V gene lookup returns CDR1 MNHNY and CDR2 SVGAGI (reference sequence).

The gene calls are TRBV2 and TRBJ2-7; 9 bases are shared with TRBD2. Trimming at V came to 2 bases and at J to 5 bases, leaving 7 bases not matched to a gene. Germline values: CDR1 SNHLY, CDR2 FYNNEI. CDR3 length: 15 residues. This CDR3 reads CASSEWAGGPNEQYF. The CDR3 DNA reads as TGTGCCAGCAGTGAATGGGCGGGGGGGCCCAACGAGCAGTACTTC.

The CDR3 DNA reads as TGTGCCAGTCGCCCGGGGGGCTATAGCAATCAGCCCCAGCATTTT. This translates into CASRPGGYSNQPQHF. The chain recombines TRBV19 with TRBJ1-5; the D gene is possibly TRBD1 (6 bases). Deletions cut 8 bases from V and 0 bases from J, with 14 bases between. This CDR3 is 15 amino acids long. Germline CDR1 LNHDA, CDR2 SQIVND (reference sequence).

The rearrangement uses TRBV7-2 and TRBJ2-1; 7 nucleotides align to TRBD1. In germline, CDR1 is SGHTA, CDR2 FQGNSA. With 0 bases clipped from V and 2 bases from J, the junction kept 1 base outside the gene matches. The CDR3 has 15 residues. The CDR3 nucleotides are TGTGCCAGCAGCTTAGCAAGGGGGCCCTACAATGAGCAGTTCTTC. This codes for CASSLARGPYNEQFF. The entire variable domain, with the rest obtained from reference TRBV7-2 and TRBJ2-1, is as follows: GAGVSQSPSNKVTEKGKDVELRCDPISGHTALYWYRQSLGQGLEFLIYFQGNSAPDKSGLPSDRFSAERTGGSVSTLTIQRTQQEDSAVYLCASSLARGPYNEQFFGPGTRLTVL.

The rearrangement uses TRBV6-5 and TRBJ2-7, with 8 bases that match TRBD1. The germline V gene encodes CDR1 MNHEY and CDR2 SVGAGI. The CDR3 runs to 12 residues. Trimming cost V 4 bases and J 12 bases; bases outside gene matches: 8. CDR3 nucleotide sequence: TGTGCCAGCAGTTCCTCAGGGGGCTGGCCGTACTTC. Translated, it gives CASSSSGGWPYF.

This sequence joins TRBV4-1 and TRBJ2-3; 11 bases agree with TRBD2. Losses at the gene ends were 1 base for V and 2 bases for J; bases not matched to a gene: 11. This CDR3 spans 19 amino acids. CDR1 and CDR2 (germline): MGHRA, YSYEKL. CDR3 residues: CASSQGGLAGGSSTDTQYF. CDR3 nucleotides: TGCGCCAGCAGCCAAGGAGGCCTAGCGGGGGGATCTTCCACAGATACGCAGTATTTT.

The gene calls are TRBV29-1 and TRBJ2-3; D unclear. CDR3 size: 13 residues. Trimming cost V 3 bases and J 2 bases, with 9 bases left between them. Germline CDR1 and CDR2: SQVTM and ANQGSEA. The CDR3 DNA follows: TGCAGCGTTGAGCTGCGGCTCACAGATACGCAGTATTTT. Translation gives CSVELRLTDTQYF.

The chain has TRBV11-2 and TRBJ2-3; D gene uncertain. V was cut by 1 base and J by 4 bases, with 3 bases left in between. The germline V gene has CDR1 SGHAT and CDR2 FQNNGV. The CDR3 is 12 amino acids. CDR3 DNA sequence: TGTGCCAGCAGCTTAGTGGCAGATACGCAGTATTTT. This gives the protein CASSLVADTQYF.

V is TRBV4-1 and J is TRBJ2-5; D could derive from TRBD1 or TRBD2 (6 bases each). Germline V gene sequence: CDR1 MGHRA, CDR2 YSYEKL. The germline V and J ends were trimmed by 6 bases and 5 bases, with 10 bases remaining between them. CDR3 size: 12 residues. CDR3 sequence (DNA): TGCGCCAGCAGTCGGGGGCTTGAGACCCAGTACTTC. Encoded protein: CASSRGLETQYF.

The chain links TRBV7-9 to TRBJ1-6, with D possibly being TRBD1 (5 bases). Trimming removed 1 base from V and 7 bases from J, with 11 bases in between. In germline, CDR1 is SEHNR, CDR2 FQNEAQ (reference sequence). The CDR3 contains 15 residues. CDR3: CASSLGGRGNSPLHF. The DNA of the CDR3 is TGTGCCAGCAGCTTAGGAGGCCGGGGGAATTCACCCCTCCACTTT.

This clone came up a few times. In nucleotides, the CDR3 is TGTGCCAGCAGCAAACAAGAGGCCAAAAACATTCAGTACTTC. Its protein is CASSKQEAKNIQYF. The V call is TRBV11-2, the J call TRBJ2-4, with unresolved D. CDR1 is SGHAT and CDR2 is FQNNGV in the germline V gene. Between the trimmed V and J ends, which lost 5 bases and 1 base, there was a span of 9 bases. The CDR3 spans 14 residues.

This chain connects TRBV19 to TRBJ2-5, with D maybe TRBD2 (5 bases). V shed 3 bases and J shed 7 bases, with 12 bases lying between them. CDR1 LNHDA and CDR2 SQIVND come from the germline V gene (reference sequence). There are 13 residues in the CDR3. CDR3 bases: TGTGCCAGTAGTATGGACTGGAGCGGGACCCAGTACTTC. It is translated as CASSMDWSGTQYF. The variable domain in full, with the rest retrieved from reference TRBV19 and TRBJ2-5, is DGGITQSPKYLFRKEGQNVTLSCEQNLNHDAMYWYRQDPGQGLRLIYYSQIVNDFQKGDIAEGYSVSREKKESFPLTVTSAQKNPTAFYLCASSMDWSGTQYFGPGTRLLVL.

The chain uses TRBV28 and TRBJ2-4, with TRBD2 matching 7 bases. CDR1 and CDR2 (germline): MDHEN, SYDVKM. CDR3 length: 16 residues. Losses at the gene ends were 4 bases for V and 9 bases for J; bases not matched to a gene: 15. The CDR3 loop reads CASSSASGGTSTIQYF. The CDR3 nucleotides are TGTGCCAGCAGTTCCGCCTCCGGGGGGACCAGTACCATTCAGTACTTC.

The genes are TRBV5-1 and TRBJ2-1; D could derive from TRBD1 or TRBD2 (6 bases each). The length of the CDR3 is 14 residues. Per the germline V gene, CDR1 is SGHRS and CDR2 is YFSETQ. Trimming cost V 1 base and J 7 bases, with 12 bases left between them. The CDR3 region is CASSLRGEVNEQFF. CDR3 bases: TGCGCCAGCAGCTTGAGGGGGGAGGTGAATGAGCAGTTCTTC.

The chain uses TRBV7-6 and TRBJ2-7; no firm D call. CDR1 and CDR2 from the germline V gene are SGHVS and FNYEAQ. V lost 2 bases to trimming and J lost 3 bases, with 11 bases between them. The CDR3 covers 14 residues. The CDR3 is CASSLSVRSYEQYF. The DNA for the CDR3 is TGTGCCAGCAGCTTATCCGTAAGGAGCTACGAGCAGTACTTC. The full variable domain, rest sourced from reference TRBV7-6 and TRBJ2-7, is GAGVSQSPRYKVTKRGQDVALRCDPISGHVSLYWYRQALGQGPEFLTYFNYEAQQDKSGLPNDRFSAERPEGSISTLTIQRTEQRDSAMYRCASSLSVRSYEQYFGPGTRLTVT.